This T cell receptor beta chain originates from a study of T cells expressing NK-cell markers. Study-wide background: Of eight sequenced donors, seven were HCMV-seropositive and one HCMV-seronegative.

TCRdb re-called the 5' RACE reads, yielding one record per CDR3 amino acid sequence without DNA. The table counts about 460,000 distinct CDR3 sequences; more than 1.4% lies in the top ten. Whole-study findings and limits: Among a handful of donors, these clonotypes also ranked first in the CD3+CD56-NKG2C+ fraction.

This CDR3 has 14 residues. The germline gives CDR1 SQVTM, CDR2 ANQGSEA. Notes on this clonotype: Antigen specificity is unknown.

The origin of this receptor is a woman between 45 and 60 years old in good health. Source material: blood T cells: a sorted CD56 or NKG2C T cell subset, CD4+ or CD8+ T cells, or bulk PBMC T cells (not recorded which). V is TRBV29-1 and J is TRBJ1-5; TCRdb proposes TRBD1, but this gene call is untestable without DNA. The CDR3 sequence is CSVGGQGVGQPQHF.